This entry is about one T cell receptor (beta chain). Its antigen is unidentified. CDR1 is SGHVS, CDR2 FQNEAQ, per germline. CDR3 length equals 15 residues. TCRdb reprocessed the 5' RACE reads and reports one entry per CDR3 protein, with no DNA. This sample lists some 410,000 distinct CDR3 sequences; its ten largest clones have 6% to 8%. This record comes from a study of T cells expressing NK-cell markers. Study results and limitations: The study left the HCMV specificity of expanded NKG2C+ T cell clones unresolved. The study found these clonotypes also leading the CD3+CD56-NKG2C+ fraction in a few donors.

The sample was blood T cells: a sorted CD56 or NKG2C T cell subset, CD4+ or CD8+ T cells, or bulk PBMC T cells (not recorded which). This TCR came from a woman between 18 and 70 years old in good health. The V gene is TRBV7-8, the J gene TRBJ2-1; TCRdb's D gene call, TRBD2, goes unchecked for lack of DNA. This CDR3 is CASSPAHGSGNEQFF.